This T cell receptor (beta chain) was captured in a study of shared clonotypes between healthy human individuals. Comments on this clone: Distinct nucleotide sequences in the sample also encode this CDR3.

Some clones are missing from TCRdb's copy, which holds only in-frame ones; the method was immunoSEQ multiplex PCR. The sample holds 2 million to 3 million clones, just over 90% seen once. Sequencing was done on a sample of naive CD4+ T cells sorted from blood. Subset in this sample: CD45RA+ positively selected. The sequence derives from a man between 18 and 29 years old in good health.

Written as DNA, the CDR3 is TGTGCCAGCAGCGTAGAAGCGGGAGGAAGCTACGAGCAGTACTTC. This encodes CASSVEAGGSYEQYF. The chain links TRBV9 to TRBJ2-7; TRBD2 matches at 9 bases. CDR3 length: 15 residues. V lost 0 bases and J lost 3; bases outside the gene matches: 4. Germline V CDR1 and CDR2: SGDLS, YYNGEE.